One and the same sample provided the 8 T cell receptor beta chains below, sequenced in a study of blood T cell repertoires in COVID-19 (dated by TCRdb to 2018 to 2020). The library was obtained by the immunoSEQ multiplex PCR assay. TCRdb's version of the immuneACCESS table is confined to in-frame rearrangements and falls short of the full clone set. An unresolved V gene accounts for under half of the shortfall where checked; the remainder is of unknown origin. The sample contains about 170,000 clones, 85% of them found a single time. Roughly 8.8% of the sample rests with the top ten. Sequencing was carried out using peripheral blood. The receptors here all came from a woman of 80 years or more with COVID-19, enrolled during active disease.

This chain connects TRBV5-6 to TRBJ2-5, with 8 bases aligning to TRBD2. Germline-derived CDR1 and CDR2 are SGHDT and YYEEEE. V gave up 2 bases and J gave up 5 bases; unmatched junction bases: 2. This CDR3 region has 13 residues. CDR3 amino acids: CASSFGGEETQYF. The CDR3 DNA is TGTGCCAGCAGCTTCGGGGGGGAGGAGACCCAGTACTTC.

The chain joins TRBV3-1 (or the pseudogene TRBV3-2) to TRBJ2-3, with 9 bases fitting TRBD2. V was pared by 1 base and J by 2 bases, with 7 bases of the junction left unmatched. There are 17 residues in the CDR3. Germline V gene sequence: CDR1 LGHDT, CDR2 YNNKEL (reference sequence). For the CDR3, the DNA is TGTGCCAGCAGCCAAGCGGCTAGCGGGGTAGTCACAGATACGCAGTATTTT. This translates into CASSQAASGVVTDTQYF.

This chain uses TRBV10-3 with TRBJ2-3; TRBD2 matches at 9 bases. The CDR3 runs to 16 residues. Germline V gives CDR1 ENHRY, CDR2 SYGVKD. The junction had 6 bases not matched to a gene; V was cut back by 3 bases and J by 2 bases. The CDR3 reads CAISDQRGAITDTQYF. The CDR3 coding sequence is TGTGCCATCAGTGACCAGCGGGGGGCCATCACAGATACGCAGTATTTT.

The rearrangement uses TRBV7-8 and TRBJ1-1; D not certain. Germline V gene lookup returns CDR1 SGHVS and CDR2 FQNEAQ. There are 15 residues in the CDR3. The V end lost 5 bases, the J end lost 7 bases, and 20 bases lay between the germline ends. The DNA for the CDR3 is TGTGCCAGCAGCCCGTGGCGGGATAGGAACCTTGAAGCTTTCTTT. It yields the protein CASSPWRDRNLEAFF.

The chain links TRBV7-8 to TRBJ2-1, with a tentative D call TRBD2 (6 bases). Trimming left V 2 bases short and J 0 bases short, with 11 bases between. Germline V gives CDR1 SGHVS, CDR2 FQNEAQ. This CDR3 is 16 amino acids long. CDR3 residues: CASSLFGGVSYNEQFF. The CDR3 DNA reads as TGTGCCAGCAGCTTATTCGGCGGGGTCTCCTACAATGAGCAGTTCTTC.

The chain uses TRBV29-1 and TRBJ2-1, with D maybe TRBD2 (7 bases). Deletions cut 6 bases from V and 9 bases from J, with 15 bases between. There are 12 residues in the CDR3. Germline-derived CDR1 and CDR2 are SQVTM and ANQGSEA. For the CDR3, the DNA is TGCAGCGTGGGGGGGCAGGGCGGTGAGCAGTTCTTC. It translates to CSVGGQGGEQFF.

This clone was observed a few times. CDR3 DNA: TGTGCCAGCAGCCGGACAGGGGGCCTCTCGGACGAGCAGTACTTC. Translating it yields CASSRTGGLSDEQYF. This chain connects TRBV28 to TRBJ2-7; 11 positions match TRBD1. There are 15 residues in the CDR3. J gave up 5 bases and V 6 bases, and 9 bases lay outside the gene matches. Germline CDR1 MDHEN, CDR2 SYDVKM.

This chain uses TRBV29-1 with TRBJ2-3, with 8 bases fitting TRBD2. Looked up from germline, CDR1 is SQVTM and CDR2 is ANQGSEA. Trimming cost V 7 bases and J 9 bases; bases outside gene matches: 12. CDR3 length equals 13 residues. CDR3 coding DNA: TGCAGCGCCATCGCCCCTGGCGGGGGGACGCAGTATTTT. It yields the protein CSAIAPGGGTQYF.